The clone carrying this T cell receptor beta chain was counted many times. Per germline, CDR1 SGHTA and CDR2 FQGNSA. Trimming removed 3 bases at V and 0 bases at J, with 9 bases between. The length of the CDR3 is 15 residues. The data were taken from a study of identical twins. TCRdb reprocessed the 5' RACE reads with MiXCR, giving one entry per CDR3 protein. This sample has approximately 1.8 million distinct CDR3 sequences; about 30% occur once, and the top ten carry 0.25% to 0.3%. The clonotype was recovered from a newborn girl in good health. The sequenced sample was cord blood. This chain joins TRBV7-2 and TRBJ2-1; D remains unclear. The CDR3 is CASSFVSGSYNEQFF. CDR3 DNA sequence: TGTGCCAGCAGCTTTGTGTCTGGCTCCTACAATGAGCAGTTCTTC.